This T cell receptor (beta chain) emerged from a study of blood T cell repertoires in COVID-19. About the research overall: Sites in the United States, Italy and Spain provided acute and convalescent COVID-19 samples. Sources were T cells, B-cell-depleted T cells, or PBMCs; the material itself was cDNA or gDNA.

Original methodology: By means of reference gene primer amplification, nucleated cell counts were estimated. Sequenced by immunoSEQ multiplex PCR; TCRdb stores in-frame clones only, minus some. The DNA gave D and trimming, while V, J and clone size come from that table. Here the sample spans 110,000 or so clones, 81% being singletons. This CDR3 contains 15 residues. The ends were cut back, 5 bases at V and 9 bases at J, with 20 bases in the middle. CDR1 and CDR2 from the germline V gene are LNHDA and SQIVND (reference sequence). The gene calls are TRBV19 and TRBJ1-3; the D is unclear. Sample: peripheral blood. This TCR came from a man aged 50 to 59 with acute or convalescent COVID-19. CDR3 DNA sequence: TGTGCCAGTAGTGAGCCTTCAAGACTGGAAAGCACCATATATTTT. Translation: CASSEPSRLESTIYF.